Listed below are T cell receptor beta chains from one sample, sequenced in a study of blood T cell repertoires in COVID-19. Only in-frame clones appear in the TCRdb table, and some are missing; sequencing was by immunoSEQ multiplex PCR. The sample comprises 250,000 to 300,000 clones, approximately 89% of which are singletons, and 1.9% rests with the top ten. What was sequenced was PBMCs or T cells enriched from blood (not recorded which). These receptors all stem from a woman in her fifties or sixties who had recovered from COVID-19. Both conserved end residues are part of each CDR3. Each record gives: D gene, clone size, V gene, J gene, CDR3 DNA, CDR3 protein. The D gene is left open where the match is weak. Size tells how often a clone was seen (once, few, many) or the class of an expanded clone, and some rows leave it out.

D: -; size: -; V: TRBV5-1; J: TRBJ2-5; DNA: TGCGCCAGCAGCTTGTTGTCCCTCCAAGAGACCCAGTACTTC; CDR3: CASSLLSLQETQYF
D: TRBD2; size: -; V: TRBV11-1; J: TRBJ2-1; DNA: TGTGCCAGCAGCGGGGGACTAACCTTATACAATGAGCAGTTCTTC; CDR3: CASSGGLTLYNEQFF
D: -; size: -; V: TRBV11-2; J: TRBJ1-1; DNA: TGTGCCAGCAGCTTCCAGGGCTCGAACACTGAAGCTTTCTTT; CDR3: CASSFQGSNTEAFF
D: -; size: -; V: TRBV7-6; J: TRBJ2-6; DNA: TGTGCCAGCAGCCAAGTGGCAGGCGCTGGGGCCAACGTCCTGACTTTC; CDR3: CASSQVAGAGANVLTF
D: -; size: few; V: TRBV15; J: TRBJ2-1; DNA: TGTGCCACCAGCAGAGGCGAGCTAGGATTTCCCGATGAGCAGTTCTTC; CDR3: CATSRGELGFPDEQFF
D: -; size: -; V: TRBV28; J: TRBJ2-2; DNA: TGTGCCAGCAGAGCACCGGGGGTGCTGGACACCGGGGAGCTGTTTTTT; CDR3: CASRAPGVLDTGELFF
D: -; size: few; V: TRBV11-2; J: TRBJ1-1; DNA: TGTGCCAGCAGCAAAGGACTCGTTGGGAACACTGAAGCTTTCTTT; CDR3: CASSKGLVGNTEAFF
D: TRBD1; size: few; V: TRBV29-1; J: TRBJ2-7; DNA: TGCAGCTTATGGCCGGGACAGGCCTACGAGCAGTACTTC; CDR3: CSLWPGQAYEQYF
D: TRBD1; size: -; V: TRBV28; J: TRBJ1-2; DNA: TGTGCCAGCGAATCGGGACAGGGGGCCATCTATGGCTACACCTTC; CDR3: CASESGQGAIYGYTF
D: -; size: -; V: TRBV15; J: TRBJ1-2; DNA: TGTGCCACCAGCACGACAGAAACCCTCACTAACTATGGCTACACCTTC; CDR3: CATSTTETLTNYGYTF
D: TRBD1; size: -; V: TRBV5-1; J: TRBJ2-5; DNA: TGCGCCAGCAGCTTGGCCGGGACAGAGGAAGAGACCCAGTACTTC; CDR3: CASSLAGTEEETQYF
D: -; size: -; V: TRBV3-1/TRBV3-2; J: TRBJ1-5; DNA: TGTGCCAGCAGCCAACCGGGAGAAAATCAGCCCCAGCATTTT; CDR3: CASSQPGENQPQHF
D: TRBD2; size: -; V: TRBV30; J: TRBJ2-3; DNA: TGTGCCTGGAGTGTAACGGGGGGGGTCACAGATACGCAGTATTTT; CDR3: CAWSVTGGVTDTQYF
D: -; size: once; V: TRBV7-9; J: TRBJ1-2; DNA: TGTGCCAGCAGCGATATTGGGCAGGGAGGTGGCTACACCTTC; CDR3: CASSDIGQGGGYTF
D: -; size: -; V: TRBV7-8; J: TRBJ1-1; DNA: TGTGCCAGCAGCACACGACAGACCATGAACACTGAAGCTTTCTTT; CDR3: CASSTRQTMNTEAFF
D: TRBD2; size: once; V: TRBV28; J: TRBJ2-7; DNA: TGTGCCAGCAGGTTAGCGGGACCAACCTACGAGCAGTACTTC; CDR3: CASRLAGPTYEQYF
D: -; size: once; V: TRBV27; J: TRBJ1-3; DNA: TGTGCCAGCAGGACTCTGGCGGGGGGAAACACCATATATTTT; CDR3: CASRTLAGGNTIYF
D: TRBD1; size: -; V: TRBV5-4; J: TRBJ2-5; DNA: TGTGCCAGCAGCTCCGGACAGGTGGAGACCCAGTACTTC; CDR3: CASSSGQVETQYF
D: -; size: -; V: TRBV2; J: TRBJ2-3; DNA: TGTGCCAGCAGTGATTATGGACTGCACGGGAGTACGCAGTATTTT; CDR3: CASSDYGLHGSTQYF
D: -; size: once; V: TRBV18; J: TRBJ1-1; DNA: TGTGCCAGCTCACCAGCGGGACCTAACACTGAAGCTTTCTTT; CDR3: CASSPAGPNTEAFF
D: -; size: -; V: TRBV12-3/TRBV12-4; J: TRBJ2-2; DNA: TGTGCCAGCATCCAGCAGGGAACCGGGGAGCTGTTTTTT; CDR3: CASIQQGTGELFF
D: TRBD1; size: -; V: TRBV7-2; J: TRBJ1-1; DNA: TGTGCCAGCAGCTTAGGACAGGGAGAAGCTTTCTTT; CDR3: CASSLGQGEAFF
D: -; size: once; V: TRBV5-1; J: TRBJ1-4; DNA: TGCGCCAGCAGCTTCAGTCCCAATGAAAAACTGTTTTTT; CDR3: CASSFSPNEKLFF
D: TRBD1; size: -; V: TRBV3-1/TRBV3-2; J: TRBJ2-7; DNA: TGTGCCAGCAGCCAATGGCGAAGGCAGGGGGCTGACGAGCAGTACTTC; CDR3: CASSQWRRQGADEQYF
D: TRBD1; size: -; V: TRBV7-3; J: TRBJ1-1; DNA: TGTGCCAGCAGCGCGGGACAGGGGGCAGTGAACACTGAAGCTTTCTTT; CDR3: CASSAGQGAVNTEAFF
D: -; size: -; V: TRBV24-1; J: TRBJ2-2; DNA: TGTGCCACCAGTGATCGGCGGATCGCTCTTGCGAACACCGGGGAGCTGTTTTTT; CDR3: CATSDRRIALANTGELFF
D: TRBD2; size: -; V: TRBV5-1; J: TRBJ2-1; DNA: TGCGCCAGCAGCCGAACACTAGCGGGAGGTAATGAGCAGTTCTTC; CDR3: CASSRTLAGGNEQFF
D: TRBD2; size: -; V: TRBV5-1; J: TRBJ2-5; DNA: TGCGCCAGCAGCTCCGGGACTAGCCCTATCCTATTACAAGAGACCCAGTACTTC; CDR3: CASSSGTSPILLQETQYF
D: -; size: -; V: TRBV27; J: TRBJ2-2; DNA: TGTGCCAGCAGTTTATTATCCCGCCAGAGCGCCGGGGAGCTGTTTTTT; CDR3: CASSLLSRQSAGELFF
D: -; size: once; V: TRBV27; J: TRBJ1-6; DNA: TGTGCCAGCAGCCTCTCGACAGCCCTCTATAATTCACCCCTCCACTTT; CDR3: CASSLSTALYNSPLHF
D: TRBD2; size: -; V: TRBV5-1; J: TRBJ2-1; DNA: TGCGCCAGCCGCGACCTAGCGGGAGACGATGAGCAGTTCTTC; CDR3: CASRDLAGDDEQFF
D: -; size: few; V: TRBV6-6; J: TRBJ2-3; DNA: TGTGCCAGCAGTCCTTGGGGGGACGAACCAGTTCCTAGCACAGATACGCAGTATTTT; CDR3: CASSPWGDEPVPSTDTQYF
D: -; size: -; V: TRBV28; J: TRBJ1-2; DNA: TGTGCCAGCACCCACGGCCAGGGAACCTATGGCTACACCTTC; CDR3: CASTHGQGTYGYTF
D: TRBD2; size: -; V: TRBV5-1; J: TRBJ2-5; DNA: TGCGCCAGCAGCCCGGGGATAGCGGGAGCCCCGGAGACCCAGTACTTC; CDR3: CASSPGIAGAPETQYF
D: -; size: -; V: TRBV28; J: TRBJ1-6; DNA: TGTGCCAGCAGTTCCCCGGGTAATAATTCACCCCTCCACTTT; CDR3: CASSSPGNNSPLHF
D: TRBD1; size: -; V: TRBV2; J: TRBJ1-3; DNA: TGTGCCAGCAGGGATCGGACAGGCTCTGGAAACACCATATATTTT; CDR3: CASRDRTGSGNTIYF
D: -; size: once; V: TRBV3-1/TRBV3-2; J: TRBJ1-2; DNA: TGTGCCAGCAGCCAATCCAGGGGACGGACCTCCTATGGCTACACCTTC; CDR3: CASSQSRGRTSYGYTF